Listed here is a single TCR beta chain. Data came from immunoSEQ multiplex PCR; TCRdb stores just in-frame clones and leaves some out. The sample shows approximately 100,000 clones, about 86% of them seen only once. The data derive from a study of T cell responses to AZD1222 COVID-19 vaccine. The CDR3 is 11 amino acids. V was pared by 1 base and J by 5 bases, with 0 bases between. Germline V lookup: CDR1 GTSNPN, CDR2 SVGIG (reference sequence). The chain recombines TRBV30 with TRBJ1-6, with D unresolved. Sequenced here: peripheral blood, sampled on day 0 of AZD1222 vaccination. The TCR sequence derives from an adult in good health. CDR3 coding DNA: TGTGCCTGGAGTGATAATTCACCCCTCCACTTT. As protein: CAWSDNSPLHF.